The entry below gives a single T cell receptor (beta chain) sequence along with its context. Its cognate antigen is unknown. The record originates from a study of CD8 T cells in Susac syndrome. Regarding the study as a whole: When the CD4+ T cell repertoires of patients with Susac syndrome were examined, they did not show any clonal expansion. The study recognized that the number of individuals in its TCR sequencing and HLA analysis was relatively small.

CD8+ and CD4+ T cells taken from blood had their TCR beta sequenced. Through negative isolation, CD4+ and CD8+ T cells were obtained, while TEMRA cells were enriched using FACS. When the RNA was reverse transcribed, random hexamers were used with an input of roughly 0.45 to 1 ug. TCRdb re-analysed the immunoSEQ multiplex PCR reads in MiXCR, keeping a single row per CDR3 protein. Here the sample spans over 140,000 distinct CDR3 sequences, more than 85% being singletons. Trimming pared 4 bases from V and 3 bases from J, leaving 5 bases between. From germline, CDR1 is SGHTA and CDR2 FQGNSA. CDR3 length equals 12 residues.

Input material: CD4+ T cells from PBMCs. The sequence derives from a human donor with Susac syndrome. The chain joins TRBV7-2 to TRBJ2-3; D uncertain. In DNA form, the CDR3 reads TGTGCCAGCAGCTCACTTACAGATACGCAGTATTTT. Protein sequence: CASSSLTDTQYF.